The 8 T cell receptor beta chains listed next were all sequenced from one sample in a study of T cells after yellow fever vaccination. TCRdb used MiXCR to reprocess the 5' RACE reads, holding one entry per CDR3 protein. The profile shows 400,000 or so distinct CDR3 sequences, around 6.4% of them singletons. Here the sequenced sample was PBMCs, taken 5 days after the yellow fever booster vaccination. The receptor source for this set is a man aged 30-40 years who received the YFV17D yellow fever vaccine.

In this sample, this clonotype turned up a few times. J is TRBJ2-7 and V is TRBV7-3; D remains unclear. The CDR3 spans 14 residues. Germline V lookup: CDR1 SGHTA, CDR2 FQGTGA. The germline V and J ends were trimmed by 0 bases and 6 bases, with 12 bases remaining between them. The CDR3 region is CASSLTLQRSEQYF. CDR3 bases: TGTGCCAGCAGCTTAACTCTCCAGCGTTCCGAGCAGTACTTC.

This clonotype was seen a handful of times. The chain employs TRBV15 and TRBJ1-2; 7 bases align to TRBD1. V shed 8 bases and J 4 bases; nucleotides not matched to a gene: 10. Germline V gene lookup returns CDR1 LNHNV and CDR2 YYDKDF (reference sequence). The CDR3 runs to 14 residues. In DNA form, the CDR3 reads TGTGCCACCTCCCTGGGACAGAACCTCTATGGCTACACCTTC. Translation: CATSLGQNLYGYTF. Full variable domain (remainder filled in from reference TRBV15 and TRBJ1-2): DAMVIQNPRYQVTQFGKPVTLSCSQTLNHNVMYWYQQKSSQAPKLLFHYYDKDFNNEADTPDNFQSRRPNTSFCFLDIRSPGLGDTAMYLCATSLGQNLYGYTFGSGTRLTVV.

This clonotype was seen many times. This CDR3 is CASKELAGSDTQYF. The CDR3 bases are TGTGCCAGCAAGGAGTTAGCCGGATCAGATACGCAGTATTTT. This sequence joins TRBV6-2 or TRBV6-3 and TRBJ2-3; D gene ambiguous. The CDR3 covers 14 residues. Per germline, CDR1 MNHEY and CDR2 SVGEGT. V was cut by 7 bases and J by 4 bases, with 15 bases left in between.

This clonotype occurred many times. The chain is built from TRBV4-1 and TRBJ2-1, with 9 bases fitting TRBD1. The CDR3 is 13 amino acids. Germline lookup yields CDR1 MGHRA and CDR2 YSYEKL. V was clipped by 2 bases and J by 16 bases; unmatched bases: 9. Written as DNA, the CDR3 is TGCGCCAGCAGCCAACCTCCGGGACAGGGTCTCTTCTTC. Its protein is CASSQPPGQGLFF.

The table lists this clonotype with a few counts. The chain recombines TRBV10-1 with TRBJ2-1, with D uncertain. Trimming stripped 2 bases from V and 5 bases from J, with 10 bases between. Germline V gives CDR1 WNHNN, CDR2 SYGVQD (reference sequence). The CDR3 consists of 14 residues. CDR3 sequence reads: CASSESRANNEQFF. The CDR3 nucleotides are TGCGCCAGCAGTGAGAGTCGGGCAAACAATGAGCAGTTCTTC.

This clonotype was counted ten times or more. The V call is TRBV20-1, the J call TRBJ2-5; D is uncertain. Germline CDR1 is DFQATT and CDR2 is SNEGSKA (reference sequence). The CDR3 length is 11 residues. Trimming left V 6 bases short and J 5 bases short, with 10 bases between. CDR3 region: CSAPQAETQYF. CDR3 in DNA: TGCAGTGCCCCGCAAGCTGAGACCCAGTACTTC.

V usage is TRBV12-3 or TRBV12-4 and J usage is TRBJ2-7, with TRBD1 matching over 7 bases. The CDR3 has 13 amino acids. V shed 2 bases and J 6 bases; nucleotides not matched to a gene: 4. Written as DNA, the CDR3 is TGTGCCAGCAGTTTATTAGGGGGCCGCGAGCAGTACTTC. Translating it yields CASSLLGGREQYF.

In its sample, this clonotype was seen many times. The V call is TRBV24-1, the J call TRBJ2-3; no firm D call. Germline-derived CDR1 and CDR2 are KGHDR and SFDVKD. Trimming stripped 5 bases from V and 2 bases from J, with 7 bases between. The CDR3 runs 13 residues. The CDR3 spells CATSAGNTDTQYF. CDR3 in DNA: TGTGCCACCAGTGCCGGAAACACAGATACGCAGTATTTT.